This entry features one T cell receptor (beta chain) sequence. What it recognizes is unknown. This specimen comes from a study of cytomegalovirus exposure and HLA in healthy donors. The germline V gene has CDR1 WNHNN and CDR2 SYGVQD (reference sequence). J lost 5 bases, V lost 9 bases, and 5 bases had no gene match. This CDR3 has 13 residues. The donors gave bone marrow, and they were healthy. Primers included in the PCR were 60 Vbeta and 13 Jbeta primers. Profiling relied on immunoSEQ multiplex PCR, and the TCRdb table lists in-frame clones only, not all of them. This sample has about 100,000 clones, with 65% to 80% found just once. Findings and limits, study-wide: What was likely a sequencing artifact was a cluster of highly shared sequence variants. In a later analysis, at a false discovery rate of 0.05, 16,951 TCR beta sequences were associated with HLA alleles.

V usage is TRBV10-1 and J usage is TRBJ1-1; 11 nucleotides match TRBD1. The receptor comes from a male donor in good health and CMV-seronegative. The sequenced material came from PBMCs. DNA of the CDR3: TGCGCCAGTAGCGGACAGGGGGCAACTGAAGCTTTCTTT. Its protein product is CASSGQGATEAFF.